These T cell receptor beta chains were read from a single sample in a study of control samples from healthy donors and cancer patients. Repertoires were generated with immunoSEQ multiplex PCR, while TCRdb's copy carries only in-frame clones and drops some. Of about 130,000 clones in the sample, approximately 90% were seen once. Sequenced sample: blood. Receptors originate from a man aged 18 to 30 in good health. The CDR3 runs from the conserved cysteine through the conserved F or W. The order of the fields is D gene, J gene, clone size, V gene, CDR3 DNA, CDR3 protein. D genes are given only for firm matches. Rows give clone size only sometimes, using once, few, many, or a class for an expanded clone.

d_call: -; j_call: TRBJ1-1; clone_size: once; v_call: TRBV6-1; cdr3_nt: TGTGCCAGCAGTGAAAGTAGGTACGTTGAAGCTTTCTTT; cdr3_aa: CASSESRYVEAFF
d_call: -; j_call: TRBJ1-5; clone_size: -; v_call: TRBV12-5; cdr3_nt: TGTGCTAGTGCTTTGACGGGATACAATCAGCCCCAGCATTTT; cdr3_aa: CASALTGYNQPQHF
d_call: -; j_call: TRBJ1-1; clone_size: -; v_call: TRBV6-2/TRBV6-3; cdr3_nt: TGTGCCAGCAGTTACTCGCGCGCCAACGAAGCTTTCTTT; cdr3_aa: CASSYSRANEAFF
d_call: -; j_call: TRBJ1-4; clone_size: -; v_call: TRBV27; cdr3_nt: TGTGCCAGCAGTTTCGGAGGGAGGGGAAACGAAAAACTGTTTTTT; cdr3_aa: CASSFGGRGNEKLFF
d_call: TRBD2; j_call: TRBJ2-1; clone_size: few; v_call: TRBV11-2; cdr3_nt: TGTGCCAGCAGCTCCCGGTGGACTAGCGGGGCCTACAATGAGCAGTTCTTC; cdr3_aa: CASSSRWTSGAYNEQFF
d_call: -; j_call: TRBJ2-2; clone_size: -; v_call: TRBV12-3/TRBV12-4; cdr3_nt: TGTGCCAGCCAAGGGAACACCGGGGAGCTGTTTTTT; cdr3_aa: CASQGNTGELFF
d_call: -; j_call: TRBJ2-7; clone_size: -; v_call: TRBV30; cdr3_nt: TGTGCCTGGAGGTGGGCAGGGTCCCACGAGCAGTACTTC; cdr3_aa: CAWRWAGSHEQYF
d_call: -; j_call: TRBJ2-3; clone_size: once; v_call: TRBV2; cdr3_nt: TGTGCCAGCAGGCTACCTAGGGTAGATACGCAGTATTTT; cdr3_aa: CASRLPRVDTQYF
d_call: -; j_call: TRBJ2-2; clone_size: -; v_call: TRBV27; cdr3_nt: TGTGCCAGCAGTGACAGGATCCTCCCCGGGGAGCTGTTTTTT; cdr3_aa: CASSDRILPGELFF
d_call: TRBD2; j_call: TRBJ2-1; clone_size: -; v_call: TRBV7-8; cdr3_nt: TGTGCCAGCAGCTTAGCTTCGGGACTAGCGGAGAGCTCCTACAATGAGCAGTTCTTC; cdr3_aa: CASSLASGLAESSYNEQFF
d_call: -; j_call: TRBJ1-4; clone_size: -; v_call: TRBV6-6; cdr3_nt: TGTGCCAGCAGTTCGTGGGGGCGCGAGGAAAAACTGTTTTTT; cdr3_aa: CASSSWGREEKLFF
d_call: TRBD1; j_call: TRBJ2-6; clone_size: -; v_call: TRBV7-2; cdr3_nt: TGTGCCAGCAGACAGATAGGGACAGGGGCGCTGGGGGCCAACGTCCTGACTTTC; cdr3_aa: CASRQIGTGALGANVLTF
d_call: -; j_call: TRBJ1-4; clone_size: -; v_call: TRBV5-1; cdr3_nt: TGCGCCAGCAGCTTGGGACACCCTTGGAATGAAAAACTGTTTTTT; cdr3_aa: CASSLGHPWNEKLFF
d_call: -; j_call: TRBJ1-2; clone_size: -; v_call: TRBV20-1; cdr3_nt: TGCAGTGCTAGTACCTGGGGCGATGGCTACACCTTC; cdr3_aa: CSASTWGDGYTF
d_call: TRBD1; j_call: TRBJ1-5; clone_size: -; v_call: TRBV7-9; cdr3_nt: TGTGCCAGCAGCCGGACAGGGGGCCATCAGCCCCAGCATTTT; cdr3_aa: CASSRTGGHQPQHF
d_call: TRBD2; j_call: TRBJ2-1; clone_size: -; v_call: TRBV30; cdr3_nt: TGTGCCTGGAGTACGGGGGGTCTTTACAATGAGCAGTTCTTC; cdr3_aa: CAWSTGGLYNEQFF
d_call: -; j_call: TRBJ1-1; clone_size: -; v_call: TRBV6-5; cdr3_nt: TGTGCCAGCGCCCTGGGCTCGAACACTGAAGCTTTCTTT; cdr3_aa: CASALGSNTEAFF
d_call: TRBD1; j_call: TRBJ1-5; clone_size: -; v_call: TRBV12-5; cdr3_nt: TGTGCTAGTGGTTTGGGCCTGGGCAGGGGGCGAAATTCGGCTCAGCCCCAGCATTTT; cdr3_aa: CASGLGLGRGRNSAQPQHF
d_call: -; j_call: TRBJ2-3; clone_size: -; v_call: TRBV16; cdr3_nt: TGTGCCAGCAGCCTAGGCCGTACCACAAGCACAGATACGCAGTATTTT; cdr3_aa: CASSLGRTTSTDTQYF
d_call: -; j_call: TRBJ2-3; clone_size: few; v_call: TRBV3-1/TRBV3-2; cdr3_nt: TGTGCCAGCAGCCGCACAGGACGTCGCACAGATACGCAGTATTTT; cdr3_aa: CASSRTGRRTDTQYF
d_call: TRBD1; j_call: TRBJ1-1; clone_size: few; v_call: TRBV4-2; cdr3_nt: TGTGCCAGCAGCCAACTGGGGACAGGGGATAGCACTGAAGCTTTCTTT; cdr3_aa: CASSQLGTGDSTEAFF
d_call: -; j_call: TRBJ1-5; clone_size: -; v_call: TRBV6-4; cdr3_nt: TGTGCCAGCAGCGCCGACAGTAGCAATCAGCCCCAGCATTTT; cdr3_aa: CASSADSSNQPQHF
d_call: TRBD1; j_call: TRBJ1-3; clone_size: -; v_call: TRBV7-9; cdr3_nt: TGTGCCAGCAGTCATTCAGGGGGCTCTGGAAACACCATATATTTT; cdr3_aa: CASSHSGGSGNTIYF
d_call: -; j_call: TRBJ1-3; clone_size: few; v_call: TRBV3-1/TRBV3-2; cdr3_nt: TGTGCCAGCAGCCAGGCTGGAAACACCATATATTTT; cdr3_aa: CASSQAGNTIYF
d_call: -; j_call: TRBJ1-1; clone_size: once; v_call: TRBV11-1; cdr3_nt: TGTGCCAGCAGCTTATCGGGCGGGAACACTGAAGCTTTCTTT; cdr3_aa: CASSLSGGNTEAFF
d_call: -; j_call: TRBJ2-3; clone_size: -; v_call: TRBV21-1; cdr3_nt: TGTGCCAGCAGCAGCACAAGTGGCTTTATAGGGTCCCGCACAGATACGCAGTATTTT; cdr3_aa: CASSSTSGFIGSRTDTQYF
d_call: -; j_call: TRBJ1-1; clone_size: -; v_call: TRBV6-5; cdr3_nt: TGTGCCAGCAGAGCTGAAATGAACACTGAAGCTTTCTTT; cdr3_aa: CASRAEMNTEAFF
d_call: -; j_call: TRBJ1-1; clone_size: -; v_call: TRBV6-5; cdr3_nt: TGTGCCAGCAGTTACTCGGGGACACTGAACACTGAAGCTTTCTTT; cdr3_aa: CASSYSGTLNTEAFF
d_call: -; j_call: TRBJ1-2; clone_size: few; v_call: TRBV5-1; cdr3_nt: TGCGCCAGCAGCTTGGAAAAAGGGCGTGGTGGCTACACCTTC; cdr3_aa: CASSLEKGRGGYTF
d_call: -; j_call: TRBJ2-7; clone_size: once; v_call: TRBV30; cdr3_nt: TGTGCCTGGGCCCCAGGGGGGGAGCAGTACTTC; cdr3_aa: CAWAPGGEQYF
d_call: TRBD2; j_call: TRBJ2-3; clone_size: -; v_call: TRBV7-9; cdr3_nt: TGTGCCAGCAGCCCGGGACTGCTAGCGGGGGCACCTCAGGCAGATACGCAGTATTTT; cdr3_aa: CASSPGLLAGAPQADTQYF
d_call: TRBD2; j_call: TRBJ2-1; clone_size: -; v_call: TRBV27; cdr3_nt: TGTGCCAGCACTCCAGCGGGGGGGAGCTCCTACAATGAGCAGTTCTTC; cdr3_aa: CASTPAGGSSYNEQFF
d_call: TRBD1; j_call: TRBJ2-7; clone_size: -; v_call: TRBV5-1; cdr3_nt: TGCGCCAGCAGCTATGGGACAGGGACGGGCGAGCAGTACTTC; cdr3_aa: CASSYGTGTGEQYF
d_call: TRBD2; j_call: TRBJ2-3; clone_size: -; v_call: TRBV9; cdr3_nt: TGTGCCAGCAGCGCCCGGGTCGGGGGGGCCTCAGATACGCAGTATTTT; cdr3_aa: CASSARVGGASDTQYF
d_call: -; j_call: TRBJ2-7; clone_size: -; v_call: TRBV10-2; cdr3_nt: TGCGCCAGCCGCCAATCCAGAGGGAGCGAGCAGTACTTC; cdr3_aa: CASRQSRGSEQYF
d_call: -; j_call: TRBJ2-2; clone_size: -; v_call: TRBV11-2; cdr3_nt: TGTGCCAGCAGCTTAGGTACCGGGGAGCTGTTTTTT; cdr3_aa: CASSLGTGELFF
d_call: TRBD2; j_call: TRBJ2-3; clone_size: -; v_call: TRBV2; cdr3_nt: TGTGCCAGCATTCCGTCTAGCGGGAGCACAGATACGCAGTATTTT; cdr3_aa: CASIPSSGSTDTQYF
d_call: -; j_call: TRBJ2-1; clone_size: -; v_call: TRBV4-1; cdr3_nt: TGCGCCAGCAGCCGGGACTTCAGGGCGCGTGAGCAGTTCTTC; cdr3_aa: CASSRDFRAREQFF
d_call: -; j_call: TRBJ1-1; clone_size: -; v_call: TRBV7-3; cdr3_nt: TGTGCCAGCAGCCGAATACGAGGACAGAACACTGAAGCTTTCTTT; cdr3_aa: CASSRIRGQNTEAFF
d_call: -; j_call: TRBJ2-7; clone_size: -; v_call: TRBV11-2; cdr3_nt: TGTGCCAGCAGCTTAGTGTTGGACAGCACCTACGAGCAGTACTTC; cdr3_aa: CASSLVLDSTYEQYF
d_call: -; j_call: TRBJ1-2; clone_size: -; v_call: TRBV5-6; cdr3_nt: TGTGCCAGCCGGAACTATAGGACAGACAGCTATGGCTACACCTTC; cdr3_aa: CASRNYRTDSYGYTF
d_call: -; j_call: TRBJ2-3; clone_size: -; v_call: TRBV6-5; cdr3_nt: TGTGCCAGCACGAGATCCCCGCTCGAGACGCAGTATTTT; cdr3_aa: CASTRSPLETQYF
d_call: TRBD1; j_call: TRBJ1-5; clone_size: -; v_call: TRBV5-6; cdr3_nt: TGTGCCAGCAGCGTGGGACAGTTCAATCAGCCCCAGCATTTT; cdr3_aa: CASSVGQFNQPQHF
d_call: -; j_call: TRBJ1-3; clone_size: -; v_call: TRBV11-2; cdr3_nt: TGTGCCAGCAGATCCCTAAGGGCTGGAAACACCATATATTTT; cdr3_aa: CASRSLRAGNTIYF
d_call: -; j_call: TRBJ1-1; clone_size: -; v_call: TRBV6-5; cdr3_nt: TGTGCCAGCAGCCCCACTCGAGGGGCAGACACTGAAGCTTTCTTT; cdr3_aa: CASSPTRGADTEAFF